This T cell receptor (beta chain) was documented in a study of shared clonotypes between healthy human individuals. Libraries were prepared by immunoSEQ multiplex PCR; TCRdb keeps only in-frame clonotypes and omits some of them. This table has a few million clones, 93% appearing once. CD45RO-negative cells were positively selected for CCR7, leaving out terminally differentiated effector memory CD45RA+ cells. There were no recent acute infections or vaccinations among the donors, who were healthy HIV-negative adults. Germline CDR1 reads SNHLY; CDR2 reads FYNNEI. V lost 0 bases to trimming and J lost 0 bases, with 9 bases between them. The CDR3 is 15 amino acids.

The material sequenced was naive CD8+ T cells from PBMCs. The chain employs TRBV2 and TRBJ2-7; D is undetermined. This clonotype was obtained from a man aged 18 to 30 in good health. Some clones in this sample may be carry-over from other donors' samples. The CDR3 reads CASSEATGSSYEQYF. CDR3 bases: TGTGCCAGCAGTGAAGCGACGGGCAGCTCCTACGAGCAGTACTTC.